This is a list of T cell receptor beta chains from one sample in a study of T cells in Graves' hyperthyroidism and ophthalmopathy. TCRdb analysed the multiplex PCR reads with MiXCR anew, one entry per CDR3 protein. The sample lists 450,000 to 700,000 distinct CDR3 sequences; approximately 44% were seen once. Sequencing was carried out using peripheral blood or thyroid tissue (not recorded which). These receptors all stem from an adult woman with Graves' disease, either hyperthyroidism or ophthalmopathy (not recorded which). The CDR3 runs from the conserved cysteine through the conserved F or W. A D gene is named only where the DNA matches it firmly. Clone size is given for some rows only: seen once, a few or many times, or a class if the clone is expanded.

cdr3_nt,cdr3_aa,d_call,v_call,j_call,clone_size,cdr3_length
TGTGCCAGCAGTGACGTGACTAGCGGACAATACGAGCAGTACTTC,CASSDVTSGQYEQYF,TRBD2,TRBV2,TRBJ2-7,.,15
TGTGCCAGCAGCTTAAACTCAGGTGCTTCCTACGAGCAGTACTTC,CASSLNSGASYEQYF,.,TRBV7-9,TRBJ2-7,.,15
TGCAGTGCCGACAGGAGTAGGGGGTCGGGTGGCTACACCTTC,CSADRSRGSGGYTF,.,TRBV20-1,TRBJ1-2,once,14
TGTGCCATCAGTGGTTTCCCCGCGATGAACACTGAAGCTTTCTTT,CAISGFPAMNTEAFF,.,TRBV10-3,TRBJ1-1,.,15
TGTGCCAGCAGCTCAGGACAGTGGTATTTGCTGCCCGCGGCCAATCAGCCCCAGCATTTT,CASSSGQWYLLPAANQPQHF,.,TRBV7-8,TRBJ1-5,.,20
TGCGCCAGCTCATCGGGTGTGGAGGAGACCCAGTACTTC,CASSSGVEETQYF,.,TRBV10-1,TRBJ2-5,.,13
TGTGCCAGCAGCTTTACGACAGTCTCTGGAAACACCATATATTTT,CASSFTTVSGNTIYF,.,TRBV9,TRBJ1-3,.,15
TGTGCCAGCAGTTTCCTTTCTGGGGGGAAAGAGACCCAGTACTTC,CASSFLSGGKETQYF,.,TRBV28,TRBJ2-5,.,15
TGCAGTGCCACCGAAGGGGGCGGGGTCGGGGACACTGAAGCTTTCTTT,CSATEGGGVGDTEAFF,TRBD1,TRBV20-1,TRBJ1-1,.,16
TGTGCCAGCGGATTCACAGGCGGGATCCAGTACTTC,CASGFTGGIQYF,.,TRBV7-2,TRBJ2-5,.,12
TGCGCCAGCAGACTGGACCCAAACCAGCCCCAGCATTTT,CASRLDPNQPQHF,.,TRBV4-1,TRBJ1-5,many,13
TGTGCCAGTAAAGTCTCACCCCGGGACAGCATTAACTATGGCTACACCTTC,CASKVSPRDSINYGYTF,TRBD1,TRBV7-2,TRBJ1-2,.,17
TGCGCCAGCAGCCCGCACAGGGGCAATACCTACGAGCAGTACTTC,CASSPHRGNTYEQYF,TRBD1,TRBV4-1,TRBJ2-7,many,15
TGTGCCAGTAGTTCGGGACAGGGTGTCAGCGGCTACACCTTC,CASSSGQGVSGYTF,TRBD1,TRBV19,TRBJ1-2,.,14
TGCAGCGTTGAAGCATTCAGGGTCAGGAACACTGAAGCTTTCTTT,CSVEAFRVRNTEAFF,.,TRBV29-1,TRBJ1-1,few,15
TGCAGCGTTAGGAGGGGGGGCACCGGGGAGCTGTTTTTT,CSVRRGGTGELFF,.,TRBV29-1,TRBJ2-2,.,13
TGTGCCAGCAGCTTTCAGTTTTCGAGGGTCTACGAGCAGTGCTTC,CASSFQFSRVYEQCF,.,TRBV7-2,TRBJ2-7,.,15
TGTGCCATCAGTGAAGGGGGGAACACTGAAGCTTTCTTT,CAISEGGNTEAFF,.,TRBV10-3,TRBJ1-1,.,13
TGTGCCAGCAGCGTGGATTGGGCAGGAGACTATGGCTACACCTTC,CASSVDWAGDYGYTF,.,TRBV9,TRBJ1-2,many,15
TGTGCCAGCAGCTCTAGCAGTTCCTACGAGCAGTACTTC,CASSSSSSYEQYF,.,TRBV11-2,TRBJ2-7,many,13
TGTGCCAGCAGTGAAGAGGGATTCCGGGACACCTCCTACGAGCAGTACTTC,CASSEEGFRDTSYEQYF,.,TRBV25-1,TRBJ2-7,many,17
TGCGCCAGCTCAGACCAGGGGCACCGGGCCGGCGGCTACACCTTC,CASSDQGHRAGGYTF,.,TRBV5-1,TRBJ1-2,many,15
TGTGCCAGCACCCGACAGGTTTACACTGAAGCTTTCTTT,CASTRQVYTEAFF,.,TRBV28,TRBJ1-1,.,13
TGTGCCAGCAGCTTAAGGGAGGCCGCTTGGGGTTCACCCCTCCACTTT,CASSLREAAWGSPLHF,.,TRBV7-2,TRBJ1-6,few,16
TGTGCCAGCAGCTTAGTGCTAGCGGGAGTTGGGGAGACCCAGTACTTC,CASSLVLAGVGETQYF,TRBD2,TRBV7-2,TRBJ2-5,many,16
TGTGCCACCAGCAGAGATAGCCTACGGGAGGGGAGTTCTGGGGCCAACGTCCTGACTTTC,CATSRDSLREGSSGANVLTF,TRBD2,TRBV15,TRBJ2-6,.,20
TGCGCCAGCAGCTTCTCCTTGGGACAGGGGGTCACACCCCTCCACTTT,CASSFSLGQGVTPLHF,TRBD1,TRBV7-9,TRBJ1-6,.,16
TGTGCCAGCAGCCCTCGGACCTACTCACCCCTCCACTTT,CASSPRTYSPLHF,.,TRBV7-2,TRBJ1-6,.,13
TGTGCCACCAGGGGACTAGCGGGAGAAGAAAAGGGCGGGGAGCTGTTTTTT,CATRGLAGEEKGGELFF,TRBD2,TRBV24-1,TRBJ2-2,many,17
TGTGCCAGCAGTTTATCGATTGCGGGAGCGAGAGAGACCCAGTACTTC,CASSLSIAGARETQYF,TRBD2,TRBV27,TRBJ2-5,many,16
TGTGCCAGCAGTCCCGGGACAGGGAGCGCCTACGAGCAGTACTTC,CASSPGTGSAYEQYF,TRBD1,TRBV6-5,TRBJ2-7,many,15
TGTGCCAGCAGTGTACCCGGGACTAGCTACAATGAGCAGTTCTTC,CASSVPGTSYNEQFF,TRBD2,TRBV25-1,TRBJ2-1,.,15
TGTGCCAGCAGAGCGGGACAGGGTCCCGAAAAACTGTTTTTT,CASRAGQGPEKLFF,TRBD1,TRBV5-8,TRBJ1-4,many,14
TGTGCCAGCAGCCAAGCCTTGACAGGGGTTGAAGCTTTCTTT,CASSQALTGVEAFF,TRBD1,TRBV9,TRBJ1-1,.,14
TGTGCCAGCAGCGCGGGGGTCGAGACCCAGTACTTC,CASSAGVETQYF,TRBD2,TRBV7-9,TRBJ2-5,few,12
TGTGCCAGCAGTGCCATGGACACCCATGAAAAACTGTTTTTT,CASSAMDTHEKLFF,.,TRBV5-8,TRBJ1-4,few,14
TGTGCCAGCAGCAATTGGACTAGCGGGGGGGGGTGGGAGACCCAGTACTTC,CASSNWTSGGGWETQYF,TRBD2,TRBV7-2,TRBJ2-5,many,17
TGTGCCAGCAGCTTACAACACACCGGGGAGCTGTTTTTT,CASSLQHTGELFF,.,TRBV7-3,TRBJ2-2,many,13
TGTGCCAGCAGTTTTAAGCCCAATCAGCCCCAGCATTTT,CASSFKPNQPQHF,.,TRBV27,TRBJ1-5,many,13
TGTGCCAGCAGCACCGTCCAGGGGATAGCCTCTGGGGCCAACGTCCTGACTTTC,CASSTVQGIASGANVLTF,.,TRBV11-2,TRBJ2-6,many,18
TGCGCCAGCTCCCTCCCAGGGAGTGGCACTGAAGCTTTCTTT,CASSLPGSGTEAFF,.,TRBV10-2,TRBJ1-1,.,14
TGCAGTGCTGAGGGCAGGGGATCCTACGAGCAGTACTTC,CSAEGRGSYEQYF,.,TRBV20-1,TRBJ2-7,many,13
TGTGCCAGCAGTTTTCGAGGCTCCCCCTACGAGCAGTACTTC,CASSFRGSPYEQYF,.,TRBV7-9,TRBJ2-7,few,14
TGCAGCGTTGTCGTCGGGCAGGGGGTTGGGCAGTACTTC,CSVVVGQGVGQYF,TRBD1,TRBV29-1,TRBJ2-7,.,13
TGTGCCAGCAGCGGCTCCAACACTGAAGCTAACTATGGCTACACCTTC,CASSGSNTEANYGYTF,.,TRBV9,TRBJ1-2,.,16
TGTGCCAGCAGCTTAGCGAACAGGGGGCTGGTCGAGCAGTACTTC,CASSLANRGLVEQYF,TRBD1,TRBV7-9,TRBJ2-7,many,15
TGTGCCAGCGGGAGCCAGAGCAATCAGCCCCAGCATTTT,CASGSQSNQPQHF,.,TRBV2,TRBJ1-5,many,13
TGTGCCAGCAGCGCGCGGACGGGACGACCCGGGGAGCTGTTTTTT,CASSARTGRPGELFF,.,TRBV9,TRBJ2-2,once,15
TGTGCCAGCAGTCTAGGTGGCAATTTGAACTACACCTTC,CASSLGGNLNYTF,.,TRBV7-9,TRBJ1-2,many,13
TGTGCCATCAGTGAGTGGGACGCCCAAGAGACCCAGTACTTC,CAISEWDAQETQYF,.,TRBV10-3,TRBJ2-5,few,14
TGTGCCACCAGCAGCCATTCCATCGCCAAGGGACAGAACTATGGCTACACCTTC,CATSSHSIAKGQNYGYTF,TRBD1,TRBV15,TRBJ1-2,.,18
TGCGCCAGCAGCATTGGACAGTCTGGAAACACCATATATTTT,CASSIGQSGNTIYF,.,TRBV5-1,TRBJ1-3,many,14
TGTGCCAGCAACTCAAAGGGACAGCTAGCCTTCGGGGGCTACACCTTC,CASNSKGQLAFGGYTF,TRBD1,TRBV5-6,TRBJ1-2,many,16
TGTGCCATCAGTGAGTCATTAGGGCCCGGGTTGCACTATGGCTACACCTTC,CAISESLGPGLHYGYTF,.,TRBV10-3,TRBJ1-2,few,17
TGTGCCAGCAGTTTGAGTATCCAGCCTTGGGACGAGCAGTACTTC,CASSLSIQPWDEQYF,.,TRBV28,TRBJ2-7,.,15
TGCGCCAGCAGCCTCTCGCCGAACAATGAAAAACTGTTTTTT,CASSLSPNNEKLFF,.,TRBV4-1,TRBJ1-4,many,14
TGTGCCATCAGTGGAACCGGGACTTTC,CAISGTGTF,.,TRBV10-3,TRBJ2-6,.,9
TGTGCCAGCAGCCAGGGGGTCGGGACAGTCTATGGCTACACCTTC,CASSQGVGTVYGYTF,TRBD1,TRBV7-3,TRBJ1-2,once,15